The 28 T cell receptor beta chains given below trace back to one sample, sequenced in a study of Graves' ophthalmopathy and Graves' hyperthyroidism. RNA transcripts served as template for amplifying TCR beta CDR3 sequences. The library came from an HTBI-primed first-round RT-PCR and a second-round multiplex PCR. One entry per CDR3 protein results from TCRdb running MiXCR on the multiplex PCR reads. The data hold 450,000 or so distinct CDR3 sequences, with 13% to 15% observed a single time. Sequencing was done on a sample of blood. These TCRs come from a woman in her 30s with Graves' ophthalmopathy.

This clonotype was seen only once. A read error may be the cause here, since a much bigger clone is one base away. The V gene is TRBV6-1, the J gene TRBJ1-1, with TRBD1 matching over 10 bases. CDR3 length: 17 residues. From germline, CDR1 is MNHNS and CDR2 SASEGT. The CDR3: CASSRRRTGGLITEACF. CDR3 in DNA: TGTGCCAGCAGTCGAAGAAGGACAGGGGGTCTGATCACTGAAGCTTGCTTT.

This clonotype occurred many times. The gene calls are TRBV6-1 and TRBJ2-7, with D possibly TRBD2 on 7 matching bases. V dropped 0 bases and J dropped 5 bases, with 14 bases sitting between them. Per germline, CDR1 MNHNS and CDR2 SASEGT. The CDR3 extends over 15 amino acids. The CDR3 spells CASSEAGGARNEQYF. The CDR3 region has the DNA TGTGCCAGCAGTGAAGCAGGGGGGGCGCGCAACGAGCAGTACTTC.

This clonotype was seen many times. The chain is built from TRBV28 and TRBJ1-2; no reliable D call. Germline V lookup: CDR1 MDHEN, CDR2 SYDVKM. The length of the CDR3 is 13 residues. Deletions cut 5 bases from V and 7 bases from J, with 14 bases between. The CDR3: CASSRGRYPGYTF. CDR3 nucleotide sequence: TGTGCCAGCAGTCGTGGACGGTACCCTGGCTACACCTTC.

In this sample, this clonotype turned up many times. The rearrangement uses TRBV6-1 and TRBJ1-1, with D maybe TRBD1 (5 bases). V was cut by 6 bases and J by 1 base, with 9 bases left in between. The CDR3 contains 13 residues. Per the germline V gene, CDR1 is MNHNS and CDR2 is SASEGT. The CDR3 coding sequence is TGTGCCAGCAGAGAAACAGGGAACACTGAAGCTTTCTTT. This translates into CASRETGNTEAFF.

This clonotype has ten or more counts. The chain is built from TRBV6-5 and TRBJ1-2; D not certain. Germline-derived CDR1 and CDR2 are MNHEY and SVGAGI. Trimming pared 2 bases from V and 1 base from J, leaving 5 bases between. The CDR3 totals 13 residues. The CDR3 nucleotides are TGTGCCAGCAGTTACGACGTTAACTATGGCTACACCTTC. Encoded protein: CASSYDVNYGYTF.

The chain carries TRBV28 and TRBJ2-7; 10 positions match TRBD2. Losses at the gene ends were 7 bases for V and 0 bases for J; bases not matched to a gene: 9. The CDR3 sequence is 16 residues long. Germline V lookup: CDR1 MDHEN, CDR2 SYDVKM. The chain's CDR3 is CASTFPTSGNSYEQYF. CDR3 nucleotide sequence: TGTGCCAGCACTTTCCCAACTAGCGGGAACTCCTACGAGCAGTACTTC.

This clonotype was counted ten times or more. This chain uses TRBV12-3 or TRBV12-4 with TRBJ2-7, with a weak D call TRBD1 (5 bases). This CDR3 region has 13 residues. V was trimmed by 5 bases and J by 4 bases, leaving 12 bases between them. CDR3 residues: CASSQGPTYEQYF. The CDR3 DNA reads TGTGCCAGCAGTCAGGGCCCTACTTACGAGCAGTACTTC.

This clonotype showed up many times. V usage is TRBV6-1 and J usage is TRBJ2-7; tentatively, D is TRBD2 (6 bases). V was cut by 5 bases and J by 4 bases, with 15 bases left in between. Germline lookup yields CDR1 MNHNS and CDR2 SASEGT. The CDR3 is 14 amino acids. The CDR3 DNA is TGTGCCAGCAGTCCGGAGGGTACTTATTACGAGCAGTACTTC. Amino acids: CASSPEGTYYEQYF.

V gene TRBV6-1 combines with J gene TRBJ1-1; the D gene is possibly TRBD1 (6 bases). Germline V gives CDR1 MNHNS, CDR2 SASEGT. This CDR3 comprises 13 residues. The germline V and J ends were trimmed by 6 bases and 5 bases, with 13 bases remaining between them. CDR3 loop: CASSTDRRTEAFF. Written as DNA, the CDR3 is TGTGCCAGCAGCACCGACAGGCGGACTGAAGCTTTCTTT.

The genes are TRBV6-1 and TRBJ2-1; 13 nucleotides align to TRBD2. The CDR3 totals 17 residues. From germline, CDR1 is MNHNS and CDR2 SASEGT. V trimming: 7 bases; J trimming: 2 bases; junction bases outside the gene matches: 8. This chain's CDR3 is CASTKRTSGSAYNEQFF. The CDR3 DNA reads TGTGCCAGCACAAAGCGGACTAGCGGGAGTGCCTACAATGAGCAGTTCTTC.

This clonotype was recorded at least ten times. The chain links TRBV6-5 to TRBJ2-2; TRBD1 matches at 9 bases. There are 16 residues in the CDR3. Germline V gene data show CDR1 as MNHEY and CDR2 as SVGAGI. Trimming cost V 2 bases and J 4 bases; bases outside gene matches: 5. The CDR3: CASSYPGTGSTGELFF. The CDR3 DNA reads as TGTGCCAGCAGTTACCCCGGGACAGGGAGCACCGGGGAGCTGTTTTTT.

V and J are TRBV2 and TRBJ2-5; perhaps D is TRBD1 or TRBD2 (5 bases each). CDR3 length: 14 amino acids. Between the trimmed V and J ends, which lost 1 base and 3 bases, there was a span of 9 bases. Per the germline V gene, CDR1 is SNHLY and CDR2 is FYNNEI. CDR3 sequence reads: CASSEGRGEETQYF. In DNA form, the CDR3 reads TGTGCCAGCAGTGAAGGTCGAGGGGAAGAGACCCAGTACTTC. Using reference TRBV2 and TRBJ2-5 for the parts outside the CDR3, the full variable domain is EPEVTQTPSHQVTQMGQEVILRCVPISNHLYFYWYRQILGQKVEFLVSFYNNEISEKSEIFDDQFSVERPDGSNFTLKIRSTKLEDSAMYFCASSEGRGEETQYFGPGTRLLVL.

This chain connects TRBV6-4 to TRBJ2-3; D may be TRBD1 or TRBD2 (5 bases each). This CDR3 comprises 14 residues. CDR1 and CDR2 from the germline V gene are MRHNA and SNTAGT. The germline V and J ends were trimmed by 8 bases and 0 bases, with 12 bases remaining between them. The CDR3, as DNA: TGTGCCAGCTGTAAACGGGACAGCACAGATACGCAGTATTTT. This sequence encodes CASCKRDSTDTQYF.

Many counts were recorded for this clonotype. The chain uses TRBV7-6 and TRBJ2-3; 14 bases fit TRBD2. Germline CDR1 is SGHVS and CDR2 is FNYEAQ. This CDR3 comprises 16 residues. V shed 5 bases, J shed 6 bases, and the junction held 7 bases outside the gene matches. This CDR3 is CASSQERTSGGDTQYF. CDR3 coding DNA: TGTGCCAGCAGCCAAGAACGGACTAGCGGGGGGGATACGCAGTATTTT. The whole variable domain, remainder taken from reference TRBV7-6 and TRBJ2-3, is GAGVSQSPRYKVTKRGQDVALRCDPISGHVSLYWYRQALGQGPEFLTYFNYEAQQDKSGLPNDRFSAERPEGSISTLTIQRTEQRDSAMYRCASSQERTSGGDTQYFGPGTRLTVL.

This clonotype was seen at least ten times. This sequence joins TRBV3-1 and TRBJ2-5; the D is unclear. Germline loops: CDR1 LGHDT, CDR2 YNNKEL (reference sequence). Trimming took 5 bases from V and 7 from J, leaving 8 bases between them. The CDR3 totals 11 residues. This CDR3 is CASSSGRTQYF. CDR3 coding DNA: TGTGCCAGCAGCTCCGGACGGACCCAGTACTTC.

This clonotype occurred many times. The CDR3 nucleotides are TGTGCCAGCAGCTTACTAACCGGGAGGGATTACGAGCAGTACTTC. It encodes CASSLLTGRDYEQYF. The chain combines TRBV7-2 with TRBJ2-7; 8 bases fit TRBD2. The J segment lost 4 bases and the V segment lost 2 bases, leaving 7 bases of the junction unmatched. This CDR3 spans 15 amino acids. The germline CDR1 and CDR2 sequences are SGHTA and FQGNSA.

V is TRBV15 and J is TRBJ2-5, with 9 nucleotides matching TRBD2. The germline V gene encodes CDR1 LNHNV and CDR2 YYDKDF (reference sequence). CDR3 length: 15 residues. The J segment lost 5 bases and the V segment lost 5 bases, leaving 9 bases of the junction unmatched. The CDR3 coding sequence is TGTGCCACCAGCTGGCTGACTAGCGGCGAGGAGACCCAGTACTTC. Translating gives CATSWLTSGEETQYF. The full variable domain, in which reference TRBV15 and TRBJ2-5 provide the parts outside the CDR3, is DAMVIQNPRYQVTQFGKPVTLSCSQTLNHNVMYWYQQKSSQAPKLLFHYYDKDFNNEADTPDNFQSRRPNTSFCFLDIRSPGLGDTAMYLCATSWLTSGEETQYFGPGTRLLVL.

Turning to this clonotype: A junction end diverges from the germline sequence, so it may reflect a read error. This rearrangement joins TRBV6-5 to TRBJ1-1; D is unclear. CDR1 and CDR2 from the germline V gene are MNHEY and SVGAGI. CDR3 length: 15 residues. The CDR3 reads CASSYAIMGITDAFF. The DNA of the CDR3 is TGTGCCAGCAGTTACGCGATAATGGGTATTACTGATGCTTTCTTT.

This clonotype was counted at least ten times. The chain links TRBV12-3 or TRBV12-4 to TRBJ1-1; 7 nucleotides agree with TRBD1. The CDR3 loop spans 14 amino acids. With V trimmed by 6 bases and J by 0 bases, 4 bases remained unmatched. The CDR3 sequence is CASSRQGMNTEAFF. CDR3 coding DNA: TGTGCCAGCAGCCGACAGGGAATGAACACTGAAGCTTTCTTT.

V and J are TRBV6-1 and TRBJ1-1; possible D gene TRBD1, 6 bases. CDR3 size: 14 residues. Between the trimmed V and J ends, which lost 6 bases and 7 bases, there was a span of 18 bases. Germline CDR1 is MNHNS and CDR2 is SASEGT. As DNA, the CDR3 is TGTGCCAGCAGCGAAAGCCAGGGGAGGAGTGAAGCTTTCTTT. Encoded protein: CASSESQGRSEAFF.

This clonotype occurred many times. The gene calls are TRBV29-1 and TRBJ2-2; TRBD1 matches at 8 bases. The CDR3 is 12 amino acids. Germline CDR1 SQVTM, CDR2 ANQGSEA. The junction had 4 bases not matched to a gene; V was cut back by 7 bases and J by 6 bases. As DNA, the CDR3 is TGCAGCGGGACAGGGACGGCCGGGGAGCTGTTTTTT. Protein: CSGTGTAGELFF.

This clonotype was seen many times. CDR3 nucleotide sequence: TGTGCCAGCAGTCAATCCGGGTCGTTGTACGAGCAGTACTTC. Its protein is CASSQSGSLYEQYF. The V and J genes are TRBV28 and TRBJ2-7; D not certain. Germline CDR1 MDHEN, CDR2 SYDVKM. The CDR3 has 14 amino acids. V lost 5 bases to trimming and J lost 4 bases, with 15 bases between them.

Ten or more counts support this clonotype. The J gene is TRBJ1-1, the V gene TRBV30; D ambiguous. There are 13 residues in the CDR3. The V end lost 2 bases, the J end lost 0 bases, and 7 bases lay between the germline ends. The germline V gene encodes CDR1 GTSNPN and CDR2 SVGIG (reference sequence). The CDR3 DNA sequence: TGTGCCTGGAGTCCCGGAATGAACACTGAAGCTTTCTTT. Translation: CAWSPGMNTEAFF.

At least ten counts were recorded for this clonotype. The CDR3 coding sequence is TGCAGTGCTAGGGAGAACACTGAAGCTTTCTTT. Amino acid sequence: CSARENTEAFF. The chain is built from TRBV20-1 and TRBJ1-1; no reliable D call. CDR1 DFQATT and CDR2 SNEGSKA come from the germline V gene (reference sequence). CDR3 size: 11 residues. The germline V and J ends were trimmed by 3 bases and 1 base, with 3 bases remaining between them.

The chain uses TRBV28 and TRBJ2-5; TRBD1 is a possible D gene (6 bases). In germline, CDR1 is MDHEN, CDR2 SYDVKM. This CDR3 contains 16 residues. V was pared by 3 bases and J by 1 base, with 15 bases between. The CDR3 DNA sequence: TGTGCCAGCAGTTTTTTGGGGGCCGGCGGCCAAGAGACCCAGTACTTC. Amino acid sequence: CASSFLGAGGQETQYF.

This clonotype has ten or more counts. The chain is built from TRBV7-2 and TRBJ1-5, with D unclear. Trimming took 3 bases from V and 3 from J, leaving 12 bases between them. Per the germline V gene, CDR1 is SGHTA and CDR2 is FQGNSA. The CDR3 covers 15 residues. The CDR3 DNA reads TGTGCCAGCAGCTTTAGTGGGCGGACCAATCAGCCCCAGCATTTT. Protein product: CASSFSGRTNQPQHF.

A few counts support this clonotype. The chain is built from TRBV2 and TRBJ2-7; the D is unclear. Trimming left V 1 base short and J 2 bases short, with 9 bases between. The CDR3 consists of 14 residues. Germline V gene sequence: CDR1 SNHLY, CDR2 FYNNEI. This chain's CDR3 is CASSEGPGPYEQYF. In DNA form, the CDR3 reads TGTGCCAGCAGTGAAGGGCCGGGTCCCTACGAGCAGTACTTC.

This clonotype was seen at least ten times. Here the CDR3 DNA reads TGTGCCAGCAGCTTAGGGTTACTAGCGGGAGAATACGAGCAGTACTTC. The encoded protein is CASSLGLLAGEYEQYF. J is TRBJ2-7 and V is TRBV11-2; TRBD2 matches at 11 bases. This CDR3 has 16 residues. V lost 1 base, J lost 4 bases, and 6 bases stayed unmatched. CDR1 is SGHAT and CDR2 is FQNNGV in the germline V gene.